Described below is a single T cell receptor gamma chain sequence and its context. What it recognizes is unknown. The data belong to a study of intestinal T cells in coeliac disease. Study as a whole: TRG cohort coeliac patients averaged around 17 years; controls averaged almost 55.

General study findings and limits: Coeliac and control groups differed significantly in age.

Using 150 to 200 ng of biopsy DNA, TRG was amplified with LymphoTrack primers. TCRdb re-called the multiplex PCR reads using CATT. The sample lists several hundred gamma-chain clones; more than 40% were seen once. For each case, the template was genomic DNA from ten approximately 5-µm formalin-fixed paraffin-embedded scrolls. This TCR derives from a human donor with celiac disease. The sequencing input was a duodenal biopsy.

In nucleotides, the CDR3 is TGTGCCACCTGGGACTCAAGCACGGTAAAGAAACTCTTT. This encodes CATWDSSTVKKLF. The chain couples TRGV3 to TRGJ1 or TRGJ2. The V and J ends lost 3 bases and 10 bases, in that order; junction bases with no gene match: 12. The CDR3 totals 13 residues. Germline V gene data show CDR1 as VTNTFY and CDR2 as YDVSTARD (reference sequence).